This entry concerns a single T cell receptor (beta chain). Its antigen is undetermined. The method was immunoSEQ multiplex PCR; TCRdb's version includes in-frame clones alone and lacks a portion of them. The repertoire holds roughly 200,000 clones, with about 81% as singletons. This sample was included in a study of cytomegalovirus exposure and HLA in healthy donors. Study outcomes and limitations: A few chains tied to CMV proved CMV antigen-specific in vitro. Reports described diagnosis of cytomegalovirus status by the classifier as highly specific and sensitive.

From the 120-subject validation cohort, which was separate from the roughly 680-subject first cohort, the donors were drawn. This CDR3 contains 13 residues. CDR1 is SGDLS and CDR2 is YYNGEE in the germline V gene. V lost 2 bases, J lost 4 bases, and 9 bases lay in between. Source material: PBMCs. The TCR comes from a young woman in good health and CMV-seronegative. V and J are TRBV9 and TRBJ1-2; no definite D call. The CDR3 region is CASSVDGVYGYTF. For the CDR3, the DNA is TGTGCCAGCAGCGTCGACGGAGTCTATGGCTACACCTTC.